This is a list of T cell receptor beta chains from one sample in a study of regulatory T cells in long-lasting Graves disease. TCRdb re-called the multiplex PCR reads through MiXCR, storing one row per CDR3 protein. In the table there are under 250,000 distinct CDR3 sequences, roughly 21% of which are singletons. The sequenced sample was peripheral blood mononuclear cells (PBMCs), obtained at new diagnosis, from a patient treated with antithyroid drugs. The source is a female donor with Graves disease. Each CDR3 is given without its conserved first and last residue.

J gene	V gene	CDR3 protein
TRBJ2-6	TRBV20-1	SAQTGSSGANVLT
TRBJ2-3	TRBV19	ASSMYSTDTQY
TRBJ2-5	TRBV10-1	ATGQGGKETQY
TRBJ2-7	TRBV7-6	ASSPSRQAYEQY
TRBJ2-2	TRBV6-1	ASRDFGELF
TRBJ2-2	TRBV7-9	ASSPLAGRTGELF
TRBJ2-3	TRBV7-2	ASSLTGLLTDTQY
TRBJ2-7	TRBV18	ASSRGKNYEQY
TRBJ2-5	TRBV28	ASARGEYETQY
TRBJ2-4	TRBV28	ASSFSPAKNIQY
TRBJ2-1	TRBV11-3	ASSSMTSGRAYNEQF
TRBJ1-1	TRBV2	ASSVDLSSTGRGVTEAF
TRBJ2-4	TRBV7-2	ASSQTGGRWY
TRBJ2-1	TRBV20-1	SARAGSKGNEQS
TRBJ1-6	TRBV7-2	ASSSRAGPLH
TRBJ2-1	TRBV7-3	ASSLIGTSGMNEQF
TRBJ2-2	TRBV19	ASSSLLGNTGELF
TRBJ1-1	TRBV6-2/TRBV6-3	ASSWGGEEAF
TRBJ2-3	TRBV12-3/TRBV12-4	ASSALGRTQY
TRBJ2-5	TRBV7-9	ASSFGQTQY
TRBJ2-1	TRBV5-8	ASSLREASGGSSYNEQF
TRBJ2-1	TRBV20-1	SAIAPGTSGNGEQF
TRBJ2-1	TRBV6-1	ASSRTSGTYNEQF
TRBJ1-1	TRBV12-3/TRBV12-4	ASSPGVGVNTEAF
TRBJ2-7	TRBV28	ASSTRPREQY
TRBJ2-7	TRBV20-1	SARDGGYEQY
TRBJ1-1	TRBV7-9	ASSLAGTGRGTEAF
TRBJ2-5	TRBV7-8	ASSFLTGQETQY
TRBJ2-4	TRBV5-5	ASSLPPGLAKNIQY
TRBJ2-5	TRBV7-2	ASSLFQGGETQY